The 13 T cell receptor beta chains below come from one sample, sequenced in a study of vaccination effects on CD4 cells after COVID-19. The ViraFEST assay expanded antigen-specific CD4+ T cells with viral peptide pools before sequencing. CD4+ T cell isolation took place after 10 days of culture. Testing of the vaccine recipients showed negative nucleocapsid antibodies and no prior SARS-CoV-2 infection. Profiling relied on immunoSEQ multiplex PCR, and the TCRdb table lists in-frame clones only, not all of them. The data show roughly 63,000 clones, about four fifths seen once. The antigens these receptors bind are not known. Sequencing was performed on CD4+ T cells from PBMCs cultured with SARS-CoV-2 spike peptides, taken before COVID-19 vaccination. These receptors were obtained from a human donor who received a COVID-19 vaccine.

This chain links TRBV10-2 with TRBJ2-1; 9 nucleotides line up with TRBD1. V lost 7 bases to trimming and J lost 6 bases; unmatched junction nucleotides: 10. This CDR3 region has 15 residues. CDR1 WSHSY and CDR2 SAAADI come from the germline V gene. The CDR3 protein is CASNPRTGVGNEQFF. The CDR3 DNA reads TGCGCCAGCAATCCCCGGACAGGGGTCGGCAATGAGCAGTTCTTC.

The chain uses TRBV7-3 and TRBJ1-1; 7 bases map to TRBD1. After removal of 5 bases from V and 4 bases from J, the junction contained 7 bases not matched to a gene. In germline, CDR1 is SGHTA, CDR2 FQGTGA. The CDR3 is made up of 14 amino acids. CDR3 region: CASSLQGESTEAFF. CDR3 DNA: TGTGCCAGCAGCCTCCAGGGGGAAAGCACTGAAGCTTTCTTT.

This chain connects TRBV28 to TRBJ2-7; unclear D gene. Trimming left V 4 bases short and J 5 bases short, with 15 bases between. The V gene's germline CDR1 is MDHEN and CDR2 SYDVKM. The length of the CDR3 is 14 residues. The CDR3 loop is CASSSPSTGNEQYV. The CDR3 coding sequence is TGTGCCAGCAGTTCCCCATCGACGGGCAACGAGCAGTACGTC.

This clone was recorded a few times. This chain joins TRBV6-1 and TRBJ2-1, with D possibly matching TRBD2 (5 bases). The CDR3 is made up of 15 amino acids. The germline V gene encodes CDR1 MNHNS and CDR2 SASEGT. Trimming shortened V by 6 bases and J by 6 bases, and 18 bases separated the two germline ends. CDR3 residues: CASRPQDRLANEQFF. DNA for the CDR3: TGTGCCAGCAGGCCCCAAGACCGCCTAGCCAATGAGCAGTTCTTC.

The gene calls are TRBV24-1 and TRBJ2-3; 11 bases fit TRBD1. Trimming at V came to 3 bases and at J to 6 bases, leaving 4 bases not matched to a gene. Germline assignment: CDR1 KGHDR and CDR2 SFDVKD. This CDR3 has 15 residues. The CDR3 sequence: CATSDPGTGGDTQYF. CDR3 sequence (DNA): TGTGCCACCAGTGATCCCGGGACAGGGGGGGATACGCAGTATTTT.

The chain links TRBV5-1 to TRBJ1-2, with unresolved D. The V gene lost 0 bases and the J gene lost 0 bases, with 12 bases spanning the gap. The CDR3 sequence is 16 residues long. Germline V gene data show CDR1 as SGHRS and CDR2 as YFSETQ. The CDR3 bases are TGCGCCAGCAGCTTGGGTATCGGCACCTCTAACTATGGCTACACCTTC. Translation gives CASSLGIGTSNYGYTF.

The genes are TRBV28 and TRBJ1-6; D remains unclear. CDR1 and CDR2 (germline): MDHEN, SYDVKM. The CDR3 is 16 amino acids. V was trimmed by 5 bases and J by 4 bases, leaving 15 bases between them. The CDR3 loop is CASSLTDGEYNSPLHF. In DNA form, the CDR3 reads TGTGCCAGCAGTCTAACGGACGGAGAGTATAATTCACCCCTCCACTTT.

This clone was detected a few times. V is TRBV5-4 and J is TRBJ2-3; a possible D gene is TRBD1 (5 bases). The CDR3 contains 15 residues. Germline values: CDR1 SGHNT, CDR2 YYREEE (reference sequence). V was trimmed by 0 bases and J by 4 bases, leaving 12 bases between them. CDR3 bases: TGTGCCAGCAGCTTGGACAGGCTCAAGGCAGATACGCAGTATTTT. Its protein product is CASSLDRLKADTQYF.

The chain has TRBV5-1 and TRBJ2-1; tentatively, D is TRBD2 (6 bases). CDR3 length equals 17 residues. V was cut by 2 bases and J by 6 bases, with 21 bases left in between. Germline assignment: CDR1 SGHRS and CDR2 YFSETQ. CDR3 amino acids: CASSLRSGTPGVNEQFF. For the CDR3, the DNA is TGCGCCAGCAGCTTACGTTCCGGGACCCCGGGGGTCAATGAGCAGTTCTTC.

This clone has only one observation. The J gene is TRBJ1-6, the V gene TRBV6-4; D remains ambiguous. V gave up 3 bases and J gave up 8 bases, with 8 bases separating them. CDR1 and CDR2 from the germline V gene are MRHNA and SNTAGT. This CDR3 contains 13 residues. CDR3 amino acids: CASSEILDSPLHF. CDR3 coding DNA: TGTGCCAGCAGTGAAATATTGGATTCACCCCTCCACTTT.

The chain combines TRBV24-1 with TRBJ1-2; 7 positions match TRBD1. The germline V gene has CDR1 KGHDR and CDR2 SFDVKD. This CDR3 spans 14 amino acids. The J segment lost 7 bases and the V segment lost 3 bases, leaving 7 bases of the junction unmatched. The CDR3 sequence is CATSDPTGAGGYTF. The CDR3 DNA follows: TGTGCCACCAGTGATCCCACAGGGGCGGGTGGCTACACCTTC.

This chain links TRBV7-8 with TRBJ2-2, with TRBD2 identical over 10 bases. The CDR3 totals 17 residues. The V and J ends lost 0 bases and 3 bases, in that order; junction bases with no gene match: 4. Germline values: CDR1 SGHVS, CDR2 FQNEAQ. The CDR3 spells CASSLAGSGGYTGELFF. The CDR3, as DNA: TGTGCCAGCAGCTTAGCGGGTAGCGGGGGGTACACCGGGGAGCTGTTTTTT.

The J gene is TRBJ1-2, the V gene TRBV19, with D tentatively TRBD1 (5 bases). The V gene lost 6 bases and the J gene lost 4 bases, with 18 bases spanning the gap. Per the germline V gene, CDR1 is LNHDA and CDR2 is SQIVND (reference sequence). The length of the CDR3 is 15 residues. CDR3 sequence reads: CASRPGTSAVYGYTF. CDR3 nucleotide sequence: TGTGCCAGTAGGCCAGGGACTTCCGCCGTCTATGGCTACACCTTC.